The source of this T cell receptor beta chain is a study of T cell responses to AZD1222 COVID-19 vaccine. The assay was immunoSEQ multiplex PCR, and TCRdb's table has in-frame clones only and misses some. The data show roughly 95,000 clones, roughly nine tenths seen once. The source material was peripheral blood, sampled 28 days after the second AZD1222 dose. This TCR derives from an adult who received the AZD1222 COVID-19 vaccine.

CDR3 protein: CASSHATSGGYEQYF. The CDR3 bases are TGTGCCAGCAGCCATGCTACTAGCGGGGGCTACGAGCAGTACTTC. The J gene is TRBJ2-7, the V gene TRBV4-2, with 11 bases identical to TRBD2. V trimming: 3 bases; J trimming: 3 bases; junction bases outside the gene matches: 4. CDR3 length: 15 amino acids. Germline CDR1 LGHNA, CDR2 YNFKEQ.